This T cell receptor beta chain was profiled in a study of blood T cells in healthy people across ages. As for this clonotype: Its antigen is as yet unknown.

The CDR3 totals 15 residues. Germline CDR1 reads MNHEY; CDR2 reads SVGEGT. Losses at the gene ends were 6 bases for V and 2 bases for J; bases not matched to a gene: 7. Study-wide findings and caveats: Across the age range, TCR beta diversity per million T cells fell in a roughly linear way.

PCR was performed a second time for about 7 to 11 cycles using a sample-barcoded 5' primer and a J-beta primer mix. TCRdb fed the 5' RACE reads into MiXCR, producing one record per CDR3 protein. The sample includes 600,000 to 800,000 distinct CDR3 sequences, approximately 52% of them seen just once. The specimen sequenced was blood. The V call is TRBV6-2 or TRBV6-3, the J call TRBJ2-7, with TRBD1 identical over 10 bases. The receptor was isolated from a woman aged 80 or over in good health. CDR3 bases: TGTGCCAGCAGGACCGGGACAGGGGTTGCCTACGAGCAGTACTTC. This gives the protein CASRTGTGVAYEQYF.